A selection of T cell receptor beta chains follows, all from one sample in a study of neurological immune-mediated disorders. MiXCR, run by TCRdb on the 5' RACE reads, gives a single entry per CDR3 protein. The table includes more than 75,000 distinct CDR3 sequences, 4.3% detected once. The sequencing sample was made of PBMCs. The receptors come from a woman aged 60 to 75 with multiple sclerosis. Both conserved end residues are trimmed from each CDR3.

TRBV4-1	TRBJ1-3	ASSLQAAGAVSGNTIY
TRBV5-1	TRBJ1-4	ASSLAGLKNEKLF
TRBV28	TRBJ2-4	ASSWSGFGTVAKNIQY
TRBV20-1	TRBJ1-5	SARDWGDQPQH
TRBV7-2	TRBJ2-1	ASSLPSEQF
TRBV5-1	TRBJ2-7	ASSWTGGVYEQY
TRBV7-2	TRBJ2-7	ASSADRVFEQY
TRBV4-1	TRBJ1-2	ASSQVAGGYGGYT
TRBV20-1	TRBJ2-7	SATTGGAYEQY
TRBV12-3/TRBV12-4	TRBJ2-2	ASSLGFTSPGELF
TRBV6-5	TRBJ1-5	ASSYGPVSNQPQH
TRBV11-2	TRBJ1-1	ASSLDLSSTNTEAF
TRBV12-3/TRBV12-4	TRBJ2-7	ASSLSGTSSYEQY
TRBV5-1	TRBJ2-7	ASSLGPGTGTYEQY
TRBV9	TRBJ2-7	ASSVGEGSGYEQY
TRBV20-1	TRBJ2-3	SARYKLAGGLDTQY
TRBV9	TRBJ2-1	ASSASIGAGGHEQF
TRBV20-1	TRBJ2-7	SARVGGSYEQY
TRBV28	TRBJ1-2	ASNLMGTGGRIWGYT
TRBV5-1	TRBJ2-1	ASSLGGAEYNEQF
TRBV6-5	TRBJ1-3	ASRRTGPGNTIY
TRBV12-3/TRBV12-4	TRBJ2-7	ASSLRTNYEQY